Listed below are T cell receptor beta chains from one sample, sequenced in a study of metastatic and nonmetastatic thyroid tumors. Via MiXCR, TCRdb re-called the PCR reads. The sample shows approximately 7,000 clones, 18% of them seen only once. Sequenced: adjacent normal tissue. The receptors come from a male donor with papillary thyroid cancer or a benign thyroid nodule (not recorded which). Some clones in this sample may be carry-over from other donors' samples. Both conserved end residues are part of each CDR3. A D gene is named only where the DNA matches it firmly. The size of a clone is reported for some rows only, either as once, few or many, or as a class for expanded clones.

cdr3_aa cdr3_nt clone_size j_call v_call d_call
CASSRGAGQLYEQYF TGTGCCAGCAGTCGTGGCGCGGGACAGCTCTACGAGCAGTACTTC - TRBJ2-7 TRBV7-7 -
CASSAGGGSRDNSPLHF TGTGCCAGCAGTGCCGGGGGGGGAAGTAGGGATAATTCACCCCTCCACTTT few TRBJ1-6 TRBV6-1 -
CASSSAPGLGVYEQYF TGCGCCAGCAGCTCGGCACCGGGACTAGGTGTCTATGAGCAGTACTTC - TRBJ2-7 TRBV5-1 TRBD2
CASSLQRRAWELFF TGTGCCAGTAGCCTCCAGCGGCGGGCCTGGGAGCTGTTTTTT few TRBJ2-2 TRBV19 -
CASSLGGRGGETQYF TGTGCCAGCAGCTTAGGGGGCAGGGGTGGAGAGACCCAGTACTTC medium-sized TRBJ2-5 TRBV7-9 -
CASSLGDRAGGYTF TGTGCCAGCAGCTTGGGTGACAGGGCAGGTGGCTACACCTTC - TRBJ1-2 TRBV5-4 TRBD1
CASSLSPSGGMASEQYF TGTGCCAGCAGTTTAAGCCCTTCAGGGGGCATGGCGAGCGAGCAGTACTTC - TRBJ2-7 TRBV27 TRBD1
CASSRTGLGYGYTF TGTGCCAGCAGTAGAACAGGGTTGGGCTATGGCTACACCTTC - TRBJ1-2 TRBV9 -
CASSLDPHRGRTGANVLTF TGTGCCAGCAGCTTAGATCCCCACAGGGGGCGCACTGGGGCCAACGTCCTGACTTTC few TRBJ2-6 TRBV11-2 TRBD1
CASSLGTGESGELFF TGTGCCAGCAGCTTAGGGACAGGGGAAAGCGGGGAGCTGTTTTTT - TRBJ2-2 TRBV7-8 TRBD1
CSARTSGVGNTGELFF TGCAGTGCCCGGACTAGCGGGGTCGGGAACACCGGGGAGCTGTTTTTT - TRBJ2-2 TRBV20-1 TRBD2
CSAADLKRETQYF TGCAGTGCTGCCGACCTTAAGAGGGAGACCCAGTACTTC once TRBJ2-5 TRBV20-1 -
CASSGGQGYDYGYTF TGTGCCAGCAGCGGGGGACAGGGTTATGACTATGGCTACACCTTC few TRBJ1-2 TRBV9 TRBD1
CSARPGRWRGAFF TGCAGTGCTAGACCGGGACGGTGGCGTGGGGCTTTCTTT - TRBJ1-1 TRBV20-1 -
CASQFLESTVNYGYTF TGTGCCAGCCAATTCTTAGAAAGTACGGTGAACTATGGCTACACCTTC few TRBJ1-2 TRBV6-1 -
CASGSDTQYF TGTGCCTCTGGTTCTGATACGCAGTATTTT few TRBJ2-3 TRBV12-3/TRBV12-4 -
CASSEAVAGRQPQHF TGTGCCAGCAGTGAAGCGGTGGCAGGGCGCCAGCCCCAGCATTTT many TRBJ1-5 TRBV6-1 -
CASSGLSGWGAQYF TGTGCCAGCAGTGGTTTGAGCGGCTGGGGGGCCCAGTACTTC many TRBJ2-5 TRBV7-9 -
CASSPWVDNTEAFF TGTGCCAGCAGTCCCTGGGTCGATAACACTGAAGCTTTCTTT few TRBJ1-1 TRBV28 -
CSARDRAQSEQYF TGCAGCGCCCGGGACAGGGCACAATCCGAGCAGTACTTC many TRBJ2-7 TRBV29-1 TRBD1
CASSSQGMGLRNQPQHF TGTGCCAGCAGTTCGCAGGGGATGGGGCTAAGGAATCAGCCCCAGCATTTT few TRBJ1-5 TRBV12-3/TRBV12-4 -
CAGSFRANEKTQYF TGTGCCGGCAGTTTCCGAGCCAATGAAAAGACCCAATACTTC few TRBJ2-5 TRBV28 -
CASSSNSYEQYF TGTGCCAGCAGTTCAAACTCCTACGAGCAGTACTTC - TRBJ2-7 TRBV28 -
CASSPFRTGGRNTEAFF TGTGCCAGCTCACCATTCCGGACAGGAGGGAGGAACACTGAAGCTTTCTTT - TRBJ1-1 TRBV18 TRBD1
CASSLSQRRYTDTQYF TGTGCCAGCAGTTTATCCCAGCGGAGATACACAGATACGCAGTATTTT few TRBJ2-3 TRBV27 -
CAWRLGGVQAGELFF TGTGCCTGGAGATTAGGGGGTGTTCAGGCCGGGGAGCTGTTTTTT many TRBJ2-2 TRBV30 -
CASSVGLAGETQYF TGTGCCAGCAGCGTCGGACTAGCGGGAGAGACCCAGTACTTC few TRBJ2-5 TRBV9 TRBD2
CASSIPSGPGETQYF TGTGCCAGTAGTATCCCCTCAGGGCCAGGAGAGACCCAGTACTTC medium-sized TRBJ2-5 TRBV19 -
CASNPLGTGWNTGELFF TGTGCCAGCAACCCTTTAGGGACAGGGTGGAACACCGGGGAGCTGTTTTTT - TRBJ2-2 TRBV28 TRBD1
CASSEGWGTGARRREAFF TGTGCCAGCAGTGAAGGGTGGGGGACAGGGGCAAGGAGAAGGGAAGCTTTCTTT - TRBJ1-1 TRBV6-1 TRBD1
CATSRDPGQGSTEAFF TGTGCCACCAGCAGAGATCCTGGACAGGGAAGCACTGAAGCTTTCTTT - TRBJ1-1 TRBV15 TRBD1
CASSLKGGETQYF TGTGCCAGCAGCTTAAAGGGGGGGGAGACCCAGTACTTC many TRBJ2-5 TRBV11-3 -
CASSEIAGGETYEQYF TGTGCCAGCAGTGAGATAGCGGGAGGAGAGACCTACGAGCAGTACTTC few TRBJ2-7 TRBV6-1 TRBD2
CASRDVHYEQYF TGTGCCAGCCGGGACGTCCACTACGAGCAGTACTTC few TRBJ2-7 TRBV2 -
CSAKAPDRGGGYTF TGCAGTGCTAAAGCGCCCGACAGGGGGGGTGGCTACACCTTC - TRBJ1-2 TRBV20-1 TRBD1
CASSLYVGQSNNVLTF TGTGCCAGCAGTTTATATGTGGGTCAGTCCAACAACGTCCTGACTTTC few TRBJ2-6 TRBV28 -
CASSEQLAGDTDTQYF TGTGCCAGCAGTGAACAACTAGCGGGGGACACAGATACGCAGTATTTT few TRBJ2-3 TRBV6-1 TRBD2
CASSGGRGPELTDTQYF TGTGCCAGCAGTGGGGGGCGGGGGCCAGAACTCACAGATACGCAGTATTTT - TRBJ2-3 TRBV6-1 -
CASSAQGFNYGYTF TGTGCCAGCAGTGCACAGGGATTTAACTATGGCTACACCTTC many TRBJ1-2 TRBV28 -
CASSGVPYNEQYF TGTGCCAGCAGTGGGGTACCCTACAATGAGCAGTACTTC few TRBJ2-7 TRBV27 -
CASSGPGYNQPQHF TGTGCCAGCAGCGGCCCCGGGTACAATCAGCCCCAGCATTTT - TRBJ1-5 TRBV7-2 -
CASSYTGQYTGELFF TGTGCCAGCAGTTACACAGGACAGTACACCGGGGAGCTGTTTTTT large TRBJ2-2 TRBV6-5 -
CASIENPSLGYTF TGTGCCAGCATTGAAAACCCATCGTTGGGCTACACCTTC few TRBJ1-2 TRBV2 -
CASSPSGGGGLTQYF TGTGCCAGCAGTCCCTCGGGGGGCGGGGGGCTGACGCAGTATTTT few TRBJ2-3 TRBV28 TRBD2
CASSEGQGREKLFF TGTGCCAGCAGTGAGGGACAGGGTCGGGAAAAACTGTTTTTT - TRBJ1-4 TRBV2 TRBD1
CASSPRSPLSGNTIYF TGTGCCAGCTCCCCCAGGAGCCCTCTCTCTGGAAACACCATATATTTT few TRBJ1-3 TRBV27 -
CASSLGTGFLSSPLHF TGTGCCAGCAGTCTTGGAACAGGGTTTCTGAGTTCACCCCTCCACTTT few TRBJ1-6 TRBV28 -
CASSLAGMSANTGEPFF TGCGCCAGCAGCTTGGCCGGTATGTCCGCGAACACCGGGGAGCCGTTTTTT - TRBJ2-2 TRBV5-1 -
CAWSADTNQPQHF TGTGCCTGGAGCGCAGACACGAATCAGCCCCAGCATTTT many TRBJ1-5 TRBV30 -
CASSLGGGTEAFF TGTGCCAGCAGCTTAGGGGGGGGCACTGAAGCTTTCTTT - TRBJ1-1 TRBV7-9 -
CASSMSGFYGYTF TGTGCCAGTAGTATGTCCGGGTTCTATGGCTACACCTTC few TRBJ1-2 TRBV19 -
CASSRRGTGQLNQPQHF TGTGCCAGCAGTCGTCGGGGGACGGGACAGCTGAATCAGCCCCAGCATTTT medium-sized TRBJ1-5 TRBV6-1 TRBD1